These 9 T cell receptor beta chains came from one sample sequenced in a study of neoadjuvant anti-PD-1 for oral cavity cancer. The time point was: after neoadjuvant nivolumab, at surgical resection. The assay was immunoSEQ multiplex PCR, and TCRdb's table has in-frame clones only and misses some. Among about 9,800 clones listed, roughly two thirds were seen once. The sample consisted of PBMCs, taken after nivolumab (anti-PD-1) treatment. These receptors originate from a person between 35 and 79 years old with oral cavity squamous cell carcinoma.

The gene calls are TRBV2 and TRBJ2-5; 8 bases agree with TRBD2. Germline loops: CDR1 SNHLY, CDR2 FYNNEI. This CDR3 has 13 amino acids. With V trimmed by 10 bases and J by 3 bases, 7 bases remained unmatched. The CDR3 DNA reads TGTGCCAACCCGCGGGGGGAAGAAGAGACCCAGTACTTC. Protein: CANPRGEEETQYF.

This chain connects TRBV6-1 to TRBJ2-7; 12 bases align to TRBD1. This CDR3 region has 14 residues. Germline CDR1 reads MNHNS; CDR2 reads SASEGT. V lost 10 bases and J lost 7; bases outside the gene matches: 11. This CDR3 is CATLPGQGAREQYF. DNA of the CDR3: TGTGCCACCCTCCCGGGACAGGGGGCGAGAGAGCAGTACTTC.

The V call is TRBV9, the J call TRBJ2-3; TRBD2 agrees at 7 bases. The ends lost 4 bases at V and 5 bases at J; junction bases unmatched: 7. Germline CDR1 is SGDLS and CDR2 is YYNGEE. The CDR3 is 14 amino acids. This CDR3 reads CASSLSGKLDTQYF. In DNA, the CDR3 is TGTGCCAGCAGCCTAAGCGGGAAGCTAGATACGCAGTATTTT.

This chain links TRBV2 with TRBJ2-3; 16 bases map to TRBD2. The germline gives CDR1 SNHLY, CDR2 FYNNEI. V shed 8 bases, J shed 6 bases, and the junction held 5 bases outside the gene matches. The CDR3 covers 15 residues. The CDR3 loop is CASGGTSGRADTQYF. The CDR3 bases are TGTGCCAGCGGTGGGACTAGCGGGAGGGCCGATACGCAGTATTTT. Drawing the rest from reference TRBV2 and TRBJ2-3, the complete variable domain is EPEVTQTPSHQVTQMGQEVILRCVPISNHLYFYWYRQILGQKVEFLVSFYNNEISEKSEIFDDQFSVERPDGSNFTLKIRSTKLEDSAMYFCASGGTSGRADTQYFGPGTRLTVL.

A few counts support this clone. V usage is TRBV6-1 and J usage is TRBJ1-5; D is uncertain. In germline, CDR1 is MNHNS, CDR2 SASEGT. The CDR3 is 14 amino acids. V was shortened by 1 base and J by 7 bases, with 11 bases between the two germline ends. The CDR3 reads CASSEGQTRQPQHF. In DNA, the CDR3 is TGTGCCAGCAGTGAAGGACAAACGAGGCAGCCCCAGCATTTT.

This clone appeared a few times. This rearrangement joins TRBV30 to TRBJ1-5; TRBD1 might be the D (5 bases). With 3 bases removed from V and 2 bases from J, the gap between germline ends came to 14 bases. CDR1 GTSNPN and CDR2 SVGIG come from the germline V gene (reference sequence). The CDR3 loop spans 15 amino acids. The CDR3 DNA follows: TGTGCCTGGAGCCTTGGGGGTCTCGGCAATCAGCCCCAGCATTTT. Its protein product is CAWSLGGLGNQPQHF.

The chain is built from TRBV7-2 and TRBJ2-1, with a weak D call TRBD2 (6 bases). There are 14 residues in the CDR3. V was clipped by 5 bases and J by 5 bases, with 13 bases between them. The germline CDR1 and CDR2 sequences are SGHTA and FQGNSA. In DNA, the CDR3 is TGTGCCAGCAGCACCGGGACTCGGAACAATGAGCAGTTCTTC. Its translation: CASSTGTRNNEQFF.

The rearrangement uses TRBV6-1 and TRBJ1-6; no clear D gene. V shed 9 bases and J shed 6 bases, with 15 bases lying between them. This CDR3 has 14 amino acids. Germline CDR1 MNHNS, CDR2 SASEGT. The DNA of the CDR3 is TGTGCCAGTTCACGAGGGCCGGGTAATTCACCCCTCCACTTT. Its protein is CASSRGPGNSPLHF.

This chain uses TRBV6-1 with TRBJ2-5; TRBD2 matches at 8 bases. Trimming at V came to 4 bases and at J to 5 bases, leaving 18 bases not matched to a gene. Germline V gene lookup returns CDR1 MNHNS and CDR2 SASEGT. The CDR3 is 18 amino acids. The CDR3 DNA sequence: TGTGCCAGCAGTGGGATAGCAGGTGGGGGTAGCGGGGATGAGACCCAGTACTTC. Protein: CASSGIAGGGSGDETQYF.